The 27 T cell receptor beta chains below come from one sample, sequenced in a study of cytomegalovirus exposure and HLA in healthy donors. The primer mix had 60 Vbeta and 13 Jbeta primers. Sequenced by immunoSEQ multiplex PCR; TCRdb stores in-frame clones only, minus some. The table includes roughly 100,000 clones, roughly 80% detected once. The specimen sequenced was PBMCs. These receptors all come from a female donor in good health and CMV-seronegative.

CDR3 DNA sequence: TGTGCCAGCACCGTCCCCGGGACTCTGAGGGAGCAGTACTTC. Amino acid sequence: CASTVPGTLREQYF. The chain employs TRBV28 and TRBJ2-7, with a tentative D call TRBD2 (6 bases). V shed 7 bases and J shed 7 bases, with 20 bases lying between them. Germline V gene lookup returns CDR1 MDHEN and CDR2 SYDVKM. This CDR3 region has 14 residues. Variable domain in full (rest from reference TRBV28 and TRBJ2-7): DVKVTQSSRYLVKRTGEKVFLECVQDMDHENMFWYRQDPGLGLRLIYFSYDVKMKEKGDIPEGYSVSREKKERFSLILESASTNQTSMYLCASTVPGTLREQYFGPGTRLTVT.

Details on this clone: This specimen includes other DNA sequences encoding the same CDR3. The rearrangement uses TRBV5-6 and TRBJ1-2; D remains ambiguous. Germline CDR1 SGHDT, CDR2 YYEEEE. The CDR3 totals 13 residues. V was cut by 4 bases and J by 0 bases, with 7 bases left in between. Here the CDR3 DNA reads TGTGCCAGCAGCCCGGACTCTAACTATGGCTACACCTTC. This codes for CASSPDSNYGYTF.

This chain joins TRBV27 and TRBJ1-5, with 9 bases that match TRBD1. V dropped 4 bases and J dropped 5; count of bases not matched to a gene: 3. The germline V gene has CDR1 MNHEY and CDR2 SMNVEV (reference sequence). The CDR3 contains 14 residues. The CDR3, as DNA: TGTGCCAGCAGTTGGACAGGGGCAGATCAGCCCCAGCATTTT. It codes for CASSWTGADQPQHF.

This chain connects TRBV19 to TRBJ1-2, with TRBD1 as a possible D gene (5 bases). Germline assignment: CDR1 LNHDA and CDR2 SQIVND (reference sequence). The CDR3 loop spans 15 amino acids. Between the trimmed V and J ends, which lost 0 bases and 4 bases, there was a span of 12 bases. CDR3 sequence: CASSIDSGLTYGYTF. CDR3 coding DNA: TGTGCCAGTAGTATAGATTCGGGACTTACCTATGGCTACACCTTC. Filled out from reference TRBV19 and TRBJ1-2, the complete variable domain reads DGGITQSPKYLFRKEGQNVTLSCEQNLNHDAMYWYRQDPGQGLRLIYYSQIVNDFQKGDIAEGYSVSREKKESFPLTVTSAQKNPTAFYLCASSIDSGLTYGYTFGSGTRLTVV.

This clone was counted between two and nine times. CDR3 amino acids: CASRRQGLMYEQYF. CDR3 DNA sequence: TGTGCCAGCAGAAGACAGGGTTTGATGTACGAGCAGTACTTC. This chain links TRBV6-5 with TRBJ2-7; 7 bases line up with TRBD1. The germline V gene encodes CDR1 MNHEY and CDR2 SVGAGI. This CDR3 has 14 amino acids. Germline trimming cut 6 bases from V and 4 bases from J; bases unmatched to any gene: 9.

The gene calls are TRBV18 and TRBJ1-5, with 8 bases that match TRBD1. The CDR3 is made up of 13 amino acids. Trimming at V came to 6 bases and at J to 5 bases, leaving 3 bases not matched to a gene. Germline V gene lookup returns CDR1 KGHSH and CDR2 LQKENI. The CDR3 region is CASSGQADQPQHF. The CDR3 DNA reads as TGTGCCAGCTCGGGACAGGCGGATCAGCCCCAGCATTTT.

The CDR3 sequence is CASSQNLLPGQGVREQYF. The CDR3 DNA is TGTGCCAGCTCCCAAAACCTCCTTCCGGGACAGGGGGTAAGGGAGCAGTACTTC. J is TRBJ2-7 and V is TRBV18; 11 bases line up with TRBD1. CDR3 size: 18 residues. Germline V gene sequence: CDR1 KGHSH, CDR2 LQKENI. V was pared by 6 bases and J by 7 bases, with 20 bases of the junction left unmatched.

CDR3 nucleotides: TGCGCCAGCAGACGCGGTACAGGGGGCGAGCAGTACTTC. Translating gives CASRRGTGGEQYF. The rearrangement uses TRBV5-1 and TRBJ2-7; 8 nucleotides match TRBD1. Trimming cost V 5 bases and J 6 bases; bases outside gene matches: 7. The CDR3 spans 13 residues. The V gene's germline CDR1 is SGHRS and CDR2 YFSETQ.

This chain links TRBV5-8 with TRBJ1-5; the D gene is possibly TRBD1 (6 bases). Per the germline V gene, CDR1 is SGHTS and CDR2 is YDEGEE. Trimming removed 5 bases at V and 2 bases at J, with 20 bases between. The CDR3 extends over 17 amino acids. This CDR3 is CASRPLTGNIGNQPQHF. The CDR3 region has the DNA TGTGCCAGCAGGCCTCTCACAGGGAATATAGGCAATCAGCCCCAGCATTTT. The variable domain in full, completed from reference TRBV5-8 and TRBJ1-5, reads EAGVTQSPTHLIKTRGQQATLRCSPISGHTSVYWYQQALGLGLQFLLWYDEGEERNRGNFPPRFSGRQFPNYSSELNVNALELEDSALYLCASRPLTGNIGNQPQHFGDGTRLSIL.

The gene calls are TRBV7-2 and TRBJ2-2, with TRBD2 identical over 11 bases. The V gene's germline CDR1 is SGHTA and CDR2 FQGNSA. This CDR3 has 17 amino acids. V trimming: 5 bases; J trimming: 7 bases; junction bases outside the gene matches: 12. CDR3 nucleotides: TGTGCCAGCAGCCGGAAACTAGCGGGAGAAGGGATCGGGGAGCTGTTTTTT. Translating gives CASSRKLAGEGIGELFF.

This clone was counted once. V is TRBV9 and J is TRBJ2-1; TRBD1 aligns across 8 bases. J lost 7 bases, V lost 2 bases, and 5 bases had no gene match. Germline loops: CDR1 SGDLS, CDR2 YYNGEE. The CDR3 is 14 amino acids. The CDR3 coding sequence is TGTGCCAGCAGCGTCCGGACAGGGTGGAATGAGCAGTTCTTC. This gives the protein CASSVRTGWNEQFF.

The chain is built from TRBV7-3 and TRBJ1-2; 9 bases match TRBD1. The CDR3 is 14 residues long. V was pared by 5 bases and J by 3 bases, with 4 bases of the junction left unmatched. Germline CDR1 SGHTA, CDR2 FQGTGA. The CDR3 coding sequence is TGTGCCAGCAGCCTACAGGGGGCGGACTATGGCTACACCTTC. Translation: CASSLQGADYGYTF.

V usage is TRBV5-4 and J usage is TRBJ2-5; 7 bases match TRBD2. With 4 bases clipped from V and 0 bases from J, the junction kept 6 bases outside the gene matches. The CDR3 is made up of 15 amino acids. The germline V gene has CDR1 SGHNT and CDR2 YYREEE (reference sequence). This CDR3 is CASSPPGGDQETQYF. The CDR3 DNA is TGTGCCAGCAGCCCCCCTGGGGGGGACCAAGAGACCCAGTACTTC.

CDR3 sequence: CASSLGQGNTEAFF. The CDR3 DNA reads as TGTGCCAGCAGCTTGGGACAGGGGAACACTGAAGCTTTCTTT. The chain has TRBV13 and TRBJ1-1, with 9 positions matching TRBD1. CDR3 length: 14 amino acids. Losses at the gene ends were 3 bases for V and 1 base for J; bases not matched to a gene: 0. The germline V gene has CDR1 PRHDT and CDR2 FYEKMQ (reference sequence).

CDR3 residues: CAIRGNRGSQETQYF. The CDR3 DNA sequence: TGTGCCATCAGGGGAAACAGGGGCTCCCAAGAGACCCAGTACTTC. The chain employs TRBV10-3 and TRBJ2-5, with 7 bases matching TRBD1. This CDR3 is 15 amino acids long. CDR1 ENHRY and CDR2 SYGVKD come from the germline V gene. Unmatched junction bases numbered 8, after V lost 6 bases and J lost 1 base.

This chain links TRBV11-2 with TRBJ2-7, with TRBD2 as a possible D gene (5 bases). CDR3 size: 12 residues. Trimming left V 5 bases short and J 9 bases short, with 14 bases between. Germline CDR1 is SGHAT and CDR2 is FQNNGV. CDR3: CASSPQGRVQYF. In DNA form, the CDR3 reads TGTGCCAGCAGCCCCCAAGGGCGGGTGCAGTACTTC.

This clone was counted a single time. This sequence joins TRBV2 and TRBJ1-2, with TRBD1 matching over 9 bases. V gave up 4 bases and J gave up 4 bases; unmatched junction bases: 1. The CDR3 has 13 residues. CDR1 and CDR2 (germline): SNHLY, FYNNEI. CDR3 amino acids: CASSATGGYGYTF. For the CDR3, the DNA is TGTGCCAGCAGTGCGACAGGGGGCTATGGCTACACCTTC. The full variable domain, with the rest looked up from reference TRBV2 and TRBJ1-2, is EPEVTQTPSHQVTQMGQEVILRCVPISNHLYFYWYRQILGQKVEFLVSFYNNEISEKSEIFDDQFSVERPDGSNFTLKIRSTKLEDSAMYFCASSATGGYGYTFGSGTRLTVV.

The V gene is TRBV7-8, the J gene TRBJ1-6; D possibly corresponds to TRBD1 (5 bases). V lost 8 bases and J 2 bases, leaving 13 bases between the germline ends. The germline gives CDR1 SGHVS, CDR2 FQNEAQ. The CDR3 extends over 15 amino acids. In DNA, the CDR3 is TGTGCCAGCGTCCCGGGGGGGGCCTATAATTCACCCCTCCACTTT. This encodes CASVPGGAYNSPLHF.

This sequence joins TRBV7-3 and TRBJ2-7, with D maybe TRBD2 (7 bases). Trimming removed 2 bases at V and 6 bases at J, with 32 bases between. The CDR3 totals 20 residues. Germline V gene data show CDR1 as SGHTA and CDR2 as FQGTGA. The CDR3 bases are TGTGCCAGCAGCTTAGTAGACGACAGGCTCGTCGGGAGGCGTCTTTCCGAGCAGTACTTC. Its translation: CASSLVDDRLVGRRLSEQYF.

The chain uses TRBV25-1 and TRBJ2-1; D is ambiguous. Germline V gene lookup returns CDR1 MGHDK and CDR2 SYGVNS. V was clipped by 3 bases and J by 5 bases, with 11 bases between them. The CDR3 loop spans 14 amino acids. The CDR3 DNA is TGTGCCAGCAGTGAGCCTAGAGCGAACAATGAGCAGTTCTTC. Translating gives CASSEPRANNEQFF.

This sequence joins TRBV12-2 and TRBJ1-4. TRBV12-2 is termed a pseudogene. The CDR3 runs to 16 residues. CDR3 sequence: CASRLNIRGIGEKLFF. The CDR3 DNA is TGTGCAAGTCGCTTAAATATTCGAGGGATCGGGGAAAAACTGTTTTTT.

This sequence joins TRBV6-5 and TRBJ2-5; weak D call: TRBD2 (6 bases). Germline loops: CDR1 MNHEY, CDR2 SVGAGI. V lost 5 bases and J lost 5, with 18 bases in between. This CDR3 region has 15 residues. The CDR3 nucleotides read TGTGCCAGCAGTGGCCCTCCTAGCGACCGGGAGACCCAGTACTTC. It is translated as CASSGPPSDRETQYF.

This chain connects TRBV5-6 to TRBJ1-3; D is uncertain. Germline V gene lookup returns CDR1 SGHDT and CDR2 YYEEEE. The germline V and J ends were trimmed by 0 bases and 0 bases, with 4 bases remaining between them. CDR3 size: 14 residues. The DNA for the CDR3 is TGTGCCAGCAGCTTGGCGGGCTCTGGAAACACCATATATTTT. Amino acid sequence: CASSLAGSGNTIYF. The full variable domain, with the rest looked up from reference TRBV5-6 and TRBJ1-3, is DAGVTQSPTHLIKTRGQQVTLRCSPKSGHDTVSWYQQALGQGPQFIFQYYEEEERQRGNFPDRFSGHQFPNYSSELNVNALLLGDSALYLCASSLAGSGNTIYFGEGSWLTVV.

V and J are TRBV15 and TRBJ2-6; tentatively, D is TRBD1 (6 bases). There are 15 residues in the CDR3. Trimming shortened V by 5 bases and J by 0 bases, and 8 bases separated the two germline ends. Looked up from germline, CDR1 is LNHNV and CDR2 is YYDKDF (reference sequence). The CDR3 DNA follows: TGTGCCACCAGCGGACAGAGCTCTGGGGCCAACGTCCTGACTTTC. Amino acids: CATSGQSSGANVLTF.

The V and J genes are TRBV18 and TRBJ2-5; D is possibly TRBD1 (5 bases). This CDR3 region has 13 residues. The V end was cut by 6 bases, the J end by 4 bases, with 12 bases between. The germline V gene encodes CDR1 KGHSH and CDR2 LQKENI. The CDR3 DNA reads TGTGCCAGCTCCCCGACAGAGTTAGAGACCCAGTACTTC. Amino acids: CASSPTELETQYF.

This sequence joins TRBV7-2 and TRBJ2-7; TRBD2 agrees at 11 bases. Germline V gives CDR1 SGHTA, CDR2 FQGNSA. The V gene end was trimmed by 5 bases and the J gene end by 0 bases; junction bases not matched to a gene: 6. CDR3 size: 16 residues. The CDR3, as DNA: TGTGCCAGCAGCACGAGGACTAGCGGGTTCTCCTACGAGCAGTACTTC. This encodes CASSTRTSGFSYEQYF. Supplemented by reference TRBV7-2 and TRBJ2-7, the full variable domain reads GAGVSQSPSNKVTEKGKDVELRCDPISGHTALYWYRQSLGQGLEFLIYFQGNSAPDKSGLPSDRFSAERTGGSVSTLTIQRTQQEDSAVYLCASSTRTSGFSYEQYFGPGTRLTVT.

J is TRBJ2-7 and V is TRBV5-1; weak D call: TRBD2 (8 bases). Looked up from germline, CDR1 is SGHRS and CDR2 is YFSETQ. This CDR3 has 17 residues. V was cut by 0 bases and J by 2 bases, with 18 bases left in between. In DNA, the CDR3 is TGCGCCAGCAGCTTGGCTCGGGGGGGTCAGGGGGCCTACGAGCAGTACTTC. Its protein product is CASSLARGGQGAYEQYF.